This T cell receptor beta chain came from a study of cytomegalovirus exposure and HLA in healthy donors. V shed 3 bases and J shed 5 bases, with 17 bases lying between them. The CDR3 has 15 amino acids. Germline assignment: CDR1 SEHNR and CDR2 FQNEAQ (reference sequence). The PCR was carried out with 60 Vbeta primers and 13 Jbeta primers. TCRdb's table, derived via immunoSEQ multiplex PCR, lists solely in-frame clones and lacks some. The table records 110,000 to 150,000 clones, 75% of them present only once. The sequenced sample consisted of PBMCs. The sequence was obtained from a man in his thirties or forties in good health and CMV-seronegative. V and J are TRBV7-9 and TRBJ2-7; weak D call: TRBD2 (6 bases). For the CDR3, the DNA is TGTGCCAGCAGCTTTTTGCGGGGCTCCCTTAACGAGCAGTACTTC. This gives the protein CASSFLRGSLNEQYF.